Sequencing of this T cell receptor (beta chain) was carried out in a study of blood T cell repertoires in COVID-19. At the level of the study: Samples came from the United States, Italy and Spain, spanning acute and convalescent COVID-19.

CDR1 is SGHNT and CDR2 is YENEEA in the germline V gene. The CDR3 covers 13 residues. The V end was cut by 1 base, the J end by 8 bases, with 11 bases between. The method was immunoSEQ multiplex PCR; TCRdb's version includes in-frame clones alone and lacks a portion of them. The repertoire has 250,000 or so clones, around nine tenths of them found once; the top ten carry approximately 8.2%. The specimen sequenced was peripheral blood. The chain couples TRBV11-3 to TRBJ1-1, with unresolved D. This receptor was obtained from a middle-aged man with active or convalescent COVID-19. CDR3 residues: CASSLVVWEEAFF. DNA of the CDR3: TGTGCCAGCAGCTTAGTAGTTTGGGAGGAAGCTTTCTTT.